Sequencing of this T cell receptor beta chain was carried out in a study of beta chain features in type 1 diabetes. The wider study: Over all samples combined, some 99,000,000 sorted cells were examined.

Study-wide findings and caveats: There was a moderate but significant shortening of TCRB CDR3s in all four CD4+ subsets of Type 1 diabetes patients.

About this clone: The antigen is not known.

Expressed TCRB transcripts were sequenced, since all the RNA that had been isolated was reverse transcribed. Some clones are missing from TCRdb's copy, which holds only in-frame ones; the method was immunoSEQ multiplex PCR. The sample has more than 250,000 clones; 20% are singletons. The germline V gene has CDR1 KGHSH and CDR2 LQKENI. This CDR3 contains 14 residues. Trimming took off 0 bases at V and 7 bases at J, with 10 bases between the two ends. Once sorted, every population was more than 95% pure. The source material was naive CD4+ T cells from blood. This clonotype was sampled from a woman between 40 and 55 years old with type 1 diabetes. The chain links TRBV18 to TRBJ1-5; unclear D gene. This CDR3 reads CASSPPEVGQPQHF. CDR3 DNA: TGTGCCAGCTCACCACCGGAGGTTGGGCAGCCCCAGCATTTT.